One sample yielded the 26 T cell receptor beta chains listed below, sequenced in a study of blood T cell repertoires in COVID-19. The method was immunoSEQ multiplex PCR; TCRdb's version includes in-frame clones alone and lacks a portion of them. The table has 150,000 to 200,000 clones, about four fifths seen once. Sequencing was carried out using peripheral blood. These receptors originate from a human donor with acute or convalescent COVID-19. The donor label of this sample is uncertain.

The chain has TRBV18 and TRBJ1-6; D unclear. The CDR3 sequence is 13 residues long. Germline CDR1 reads KGHSH; CDR2 reads LQKENI. V gave up 3 bases and J gave up 7 bases, with 7 bases separating them. The CDR3 DNA is TGTGCCAGCTCACCCGACGGGAATTCACCCCTCCACTTT. It codes for CASSPDGNSPLHF.

The chain combines TRBV19 with TRBJ2-7, with 7 bases matching TRBD2. This CDR3 has 14 amino acids. Per germline, CDR1 LNHDA and CDR2 SQIVND (reference sequence). With V trimmed by 2 bases and J by 5 bases, 6 bases remained unmatched. CDR3 protein: CASSIRREWNEQYF. In DNA, the CDR3 is TGTGCCAGTAGTATACGGCGGGAGTGGAACGAGCAGTACTTC.

The chain carries TRBV5-5 and TRBJ2-7, with 9 bases identical to TRBD1. The CDR3 is made up of 15 amino acids. J lost 9 bases, V lost 4 bases, and 14 bases had no gene match. Germline CDR1 is SGHKS and CDR2 is YYEKEE (reference sequence). CDR3 in DNA: TGTGCCAGCAGCCCCAACCCCGGGACAGGGCCCTCGCAGTACTTC. As protein: CASSPNPGTGPSQYF.

The rearrangement links TRBV7-9 to TRBJ2-3; a possible D gene is TRBD2 (5 bases). Germline CDR1 is SEHNR and CDR2 is FQNEAQ (reference sequence). This CDR3 contains 13 residues. V was pared by 3 bases and J by 2 bases, with 6 bases between. CDR3: CASSFRDTDTQYF. The CDR3 bases are TGTGCCAGCAGCTTTCGGGACACAGATACGCAGTATTTT.

The chain recombines TRBV28 with TRBJ2-7, with a possible D match to TRBD2 (6 bases). Trimming took off 5 bases at V and 3 bases at J, with 14 bases between the two ends. There are 14 residues in the CDR3. Germline V CDR1 and CDR2: MDHEN, SYDVKM. Here the CDR3 DNA reads TGTGCCAGCAGTGGAGGTAGCGGTATCTACGAGCAGTACTTC. Translating it yields CASSGGSGIYEQYF.

The chain combines TRBV28 with TRBJ2-7; a possible D gene is TRBD1 (7 bases). This CDR3 comprises 16 residues. The V end was cut by 5 bases, the J end by 4 bases, with 21 bases between. Germline V gene sequence: CDR1 MDHEN, CDR2 SYDVKM. Here the CDR3 reads CASSPLGGPRGYEQYF. Written as DNA, the CDR3 is TGTGCCAGCAGTCCATTGGGGGGACCCAGGGGGTACGAGCAGTACTTC.

The CDR3 DNA sequence: TGTGCCAGCAGTTCCGGACTAGCGGGAGCCTACAATGAGCAGTTCTTC. Protein product: CASSSGLAGAYNEQFF. This chain uses TRBV28 with TRBJ2-1, with 13 bases aligning to TRBD2. V gave up 4 bases and J gave up 2 bases; unmatched junction bases: 2. There are 16 residues in the CDR3. Per germline, CDR1 MDHEN and CDR2 SYDVKM. Together with reference TRBV28 and TRBJ2-1, the CDR3 gives the full variable domain: DVKVTQSSRYLVKRTGEKVFLECVQDMDHENMFWYRQDPGLGLRLIYFSYDVKMKEKGDIPEGYSVSREKKERFSLILESASTNQTSMYLCASSSGLAGAYNEQFFGPGTRLTVL.

V and J are TRBV28 and TRBJ2-2, with D perhaps TRBD2 (6 bases). The CDR3 is made up of 15 amino acids. Germline loops: CDR1 MDHEN, CDR2 SYDVKM. Trimming shortened V by 6 bases and J by 0 bases, and 11 bases separated the two germline ends. The CDR3: CASSLGGSNTGELFF. Written as DNA, the CDR3 is TGTGCCAGCAGCTTGGGGGGATCGAACACCGGGGAGCTGTTTTTT.

The chain uses TRBV4-1 and TRBJ2-3; 7 bases fit TRBD2. The length of the CDR3 is 17 residues. After removal of 2 bases from V and 0 bases from J, the junction contained 8 bases not matched to a gene. Per germline, CDR1 MGHRA and CDR2 YSYEKL. CDR3 DNA sequence: TGCGCCAGCAGCCAAAGTCCCAGCGGGGCTAGCACAGATACGCAGTATTTT. It translates to CASSQSPSGASTDTQYF.

J is TRBJ1-6 and V is TRBV30; D remains ambiguous. CDR1 GTSNPN and CDR2 SVGIG come from the germline V gene (reference sequence). There are 12 residues in the CDR3. CDR3 bases: TGTGTGGGAGCTAGAGGGAATTCACCCCTCCACTTT. Protein product: CVGARGNSPLHF.

V gene TRBV16 combines with J gene TRBJ1-6; 9 positions match TRBD1. With V trimmed by 4 bases and J by 10 bases, 8 bases remained unmatched. CDR3 length: 15 residues. The germline V gene has CDR1 KGHSY and CDR2 FQNENV. The chain's CDR3 is CASSLVGTGNSPLHF. The CDR3 DNA follows: TGTGCCAGCAGCCTCGTCGGGACAGGGAACTCACCCCTCCACTTT.

This clone was picked up a small number of times. The CDR3 protein is CSVGGLAVYNEQFF. The CDR3 bases are TGCAGCGTTGGTGGCCTAGCGGTTTACAATGAGCAGTTCTTC. The V and J genes are TRBV29-1 and TRBJ2-1; 7 bases match TRBD2. The V gene's germline CDR1 is SQVTM and CDR2 ANQGSEA. The trim removed 4 bases at V and 4 bases at J, leaving 7 bases unmatched. The CDR3 loop spans 14 amino acids.

This clone was recorded once. CDR3 region: CASSQKPLRLANNYEQYF. CDR3 nucleotides: TGTGCCAGCAGTCAAAAACCACTTCGACTAGCGAACAACTACGAGCAGTACTTC. The chain combines TRBV27 with TRBJ2-7; 8 positions match TRBD2. The CDR3 has 18 amino acids. V was pared by 5 bases and J by 3 bases, with 18 bases of the junction left unmatched. CDR1 and CDR2 (germline): MNHEY, SMNVEV (reference sequence).

The chain links TRBV9 to TRBJ2-1; D may be TRBD2 (6 bases). CDR3 length: 15 amino acids. Trimming left V 2 bases short and J 8 bases short, with 17 bases between. CDR1 is SGDLS and CDR2 is YYNGEE in the germline V gene. CDR3 protein: CASSVGDSERDEQFF. CDR3 nucleotides: TGTGCCAGCAGCGTCGGGGACTCAGAGAGGGATGAGCAGTTCTTC.

The V and J genes are TRBV19 and TRBJ1-5; 12 bases are shared with TRBD1. The V and J ends lost 3 bases and 1 base, in that order; junction bases with no gene match: 4. There are 17 residues in the CDR3. Germline V gene data show CDR1 as LNHDA and CDR2 as SQIVND (reference sequence). The CDR3 spells CASSIRDRGQSNQPQHF. Written as DNA, the CDR3 is TGTGCCAGTAGTATCCGGGACAGGGGGCAAAGCAATCAGCCCCAGCATTTT.

The gene calls are TRBV3-1 (or the pseudogene TRBV3-2) and TRBJ2-5; TRBD2 aligns across 7 bases. The CDR3 contains 18 residues. J lost 0 bases, V lost 1 base, and 11 bases had no gene match. Looked up from germline, CDR1 is LGHDT and CDR2 is YNNKEL (reference sequence). CDR3 sequence reads: CASSQGVGGGFYQETQYF. The CDR3 DNA reads TGTGCCAGCAGCCAAGGGGTTGGCGGGGGATTTTACCAAGAGACCCAGTACTTC.

The CDR3 sequence is CAWSVSEGLFF. CDR3 sequence (DNA): TGTGCCTGGAGTGTCAGTGAGGGACTGTTTTTT. The chain carries TRBV30 and TRBJ1-4; no clear D gene. The CDR3 is 11 amino acids. Trimming cost V 0 bases and J 13 bases, with 9 bases left between them. Germline values: CDR1 GTSNPN, CDR2 SVGIG (reference sequence).

The table lists this clone with a count of one. The chain recombines TRBV14 with TRBJ2-5; TRBD2 is a possible D gene (5 bases). CDR1 and CDR2 from the germline V gene are SGHDN and FVKESK. The CDR3 covers 12 residues. V shed 1 base and J shed 5 bases, with 5 bases lying between them. The CDR3 nucleotides are TGTGCCAGCAGCCAAGTAGCGGAGACCCAGTACTTC. This sequence encodes CASSQVAETQYF.

The chain has TRBV5-4 and TRBJ2-7; TRBD1 matches at 7 bases. V gave up 4 bases and J gave up 1 base; unmatched junction bases: 11. The CDR3 runs 16 residues. Germline CDR1 reads SGHNT; CDR2 reads YYREEE (reference sequence). CDR3 residues: CASSPSPYRGSYEQYF. CDR3 DNA sequence: TGTGCCAGCAGCCCCTCTCCGTACAGGGGTTCCTACGAGCAGTACTTC. Filled out from reference TRBV5-4 and TRBJ2-7, the complete variable domain reads ETGVTQSPTHLIKTRGQQVTLRCSSQSGHNTVSWYQQALGQGPQFIFQYYREEENGRGNFPPRFSGLQFPNYSSELNVNALELDDSALYLCASSPSPYRGSYEQYFGPGTRLTVT.

This chain connects TRBV6-5 to TRBJ2-7, with 8 bases fitting TRBD1. In germline, CDR1 is MNHEY, CDR2 SVGAGI. V trimming: 5 bases; J trimming: 6 bases; junction bases outside the gene matches: 12. This CDR3 spans 15 amino acids. The CDR3 sequence: CASSPRTGKPSEQYF. The CDR3 nucleotides are TGTGCCAGCAGTCCCCGGACAGGGAAACCTTCCGAGCAGTACTTC.

V usage is TRBV9 and J usage is TRBJ2-6; tentatively, D is TRBD1 (6 bases). CDR1 is SGDLS and CDR2 is YYNGEE in the germline V gene. V lost 4 bases and J lost 4, with 18 bases in between. The CDR3 contains 17 residues. CDR3 protein: CASSIAMAGTGANVLTF. The CDR3 region has the DNA TGTGCCAGCAGCATAGCTATGGCAGGGACAGGGGCCAACGTCCTGACTTTC.

The chain joins TRBV14 to TRBJ2-5; 7 bases map to TRBD1. The CDR3 contains 17 residues. Unmatched junction bases numbered 13, after V lost 1 base and J lost 5 bases. Germline V lookup: CDR1 SGHDN, CDR2 FVKESK. CDR3 sequence (DNA): TGTGCCAGCAGCCAAGGGGGCTTGGCAGGGGGAATGGAGACCCAGTACTTC. Protein: CASSQGGLAGGMETQYF.

This clone was seen a few times. This chain connects TRBV7-9 to TRBJ1-1, with D possibly TRBD1 on 6 matching bases. CDR3 length equals 13 residues. Germline CDR1 and CDR2: SEHNR and FQNEAQ (reference sequence). Trimming left V 1 base short and J 6 bases short, with 9 bases between. The CDR3 coding sequence is TGTGCCAGCAGCTTAGACAGGGTACCTGAAGCTTTCTTT. Amino acids: CASSLDRVPEAFF.

The J gene is TRBJ2-5, the V gene TRBV3-1 (or the pseudogene TRBV3-2), with D tentatively TRBD1 (5 bases). The CDR3 has 13 residues. Trimming shortened V by 1 base and J by 4 bases, and 7 bases separated the two germline ends. The germline V gene has CDR1 LGHDT and CDR2 YNNKEL (reference sequence). The CDR3 region is CASSQGRGETQYF. The DNA for the CDR3 is TGTGCCAGCAGCCAAGGAAGGGGAGAGACCCAGTACTTC.

V gene TRBV19 combines with J gene TRBJ1-3, with D maybe TRBD1 (6 bases). The CDR3 has 14 residues. Trimming removed 9 bases from V and 8 bases from J, with 20 bases in between. Germline CDR1 LNHDA, CDR2 SQIVND (reference sequence). CDR3 coding DNA: TGTGCCAGCCGGAGCCAGGGGATCTCAGACACCATATATTTT. This encodes CASRSQGISDTIYF.

V gene TRBV12-1 combines with J gene TRBJ2-1; TRBD1 is taken as the D call from the table, unchecked against the DNA. TRBV12-1 is a pseudogene. This CDR3 has 17 amino acids. CDR3 region: CASSLRLRGPRDREQFF. The CDR3 DNA reads as TGTGCCAGCAGCCTGAGACTCAGGGGCCCCCGTGACAGGGAGCAGTTCTTC.